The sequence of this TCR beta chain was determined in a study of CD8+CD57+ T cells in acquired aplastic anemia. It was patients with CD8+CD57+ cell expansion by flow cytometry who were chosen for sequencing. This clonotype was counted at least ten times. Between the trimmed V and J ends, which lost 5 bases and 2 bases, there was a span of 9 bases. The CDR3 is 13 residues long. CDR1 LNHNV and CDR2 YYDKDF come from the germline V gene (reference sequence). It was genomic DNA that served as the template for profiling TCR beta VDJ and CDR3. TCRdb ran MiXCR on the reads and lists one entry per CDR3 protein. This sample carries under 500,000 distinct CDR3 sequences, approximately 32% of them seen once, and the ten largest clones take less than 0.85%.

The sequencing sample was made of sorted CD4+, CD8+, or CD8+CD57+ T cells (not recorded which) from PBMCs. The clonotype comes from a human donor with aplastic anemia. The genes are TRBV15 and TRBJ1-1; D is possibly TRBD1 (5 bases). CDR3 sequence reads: CATSWDGNTEAFF. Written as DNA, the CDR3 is TGTGCCACCAGCTGGGACGGAAACACTGAAGCTTTCTTT.